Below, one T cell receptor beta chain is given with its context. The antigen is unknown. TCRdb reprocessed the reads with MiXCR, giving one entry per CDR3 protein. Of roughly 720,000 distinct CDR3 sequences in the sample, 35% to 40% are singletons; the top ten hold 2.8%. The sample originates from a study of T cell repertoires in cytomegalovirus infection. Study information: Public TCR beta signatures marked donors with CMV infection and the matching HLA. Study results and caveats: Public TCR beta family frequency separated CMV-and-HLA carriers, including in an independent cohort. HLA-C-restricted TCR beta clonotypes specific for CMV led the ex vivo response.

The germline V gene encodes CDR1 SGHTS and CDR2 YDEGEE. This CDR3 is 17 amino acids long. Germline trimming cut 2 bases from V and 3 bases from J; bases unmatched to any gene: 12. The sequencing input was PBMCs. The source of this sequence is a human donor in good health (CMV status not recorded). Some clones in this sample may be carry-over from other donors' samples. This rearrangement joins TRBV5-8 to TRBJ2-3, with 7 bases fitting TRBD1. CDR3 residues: CASSLWRAGTATDTQYF. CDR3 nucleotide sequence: TGTGCCAGCAGCTTATGGCGGGCTGGGACAGCTACAGATACGCAGTATTTT.